This TCR beta chain came from a study of blood T cells in healthy people across ages. The ends were cut back, 0 bases at V and 1 base at J, with 5 bases in the middle. The CDR3 sequence is 13 residues long. CDR1 and CDR2 from the germline V gene are SQVTM and ANQGSEA. This clonotype was seen a handful of times. A second about 6 to 12 cycle PCR used barcoded and J-beta primers. TCRdb redid the calling of the 5' RACE reads with MiXCR, one entry per CDR3 protein. The sample holds 600,000 to 850,000 distinct CDR3 sequences, 25% seen once. These records were also assigned to another study, of T cells of mothers and their children.

The TCR originated in a boy aged 10-17 years in good health. This chain uses TRBV29-1 with TRBJ2-3; D remains unclear. Sequenced input: blood. CDR3 sequence (DNA): TGCAGCGTTGAAGAGCACGGCACAGATACGCAGTATTTT. Translated: CSVEEHGTDTQYF.